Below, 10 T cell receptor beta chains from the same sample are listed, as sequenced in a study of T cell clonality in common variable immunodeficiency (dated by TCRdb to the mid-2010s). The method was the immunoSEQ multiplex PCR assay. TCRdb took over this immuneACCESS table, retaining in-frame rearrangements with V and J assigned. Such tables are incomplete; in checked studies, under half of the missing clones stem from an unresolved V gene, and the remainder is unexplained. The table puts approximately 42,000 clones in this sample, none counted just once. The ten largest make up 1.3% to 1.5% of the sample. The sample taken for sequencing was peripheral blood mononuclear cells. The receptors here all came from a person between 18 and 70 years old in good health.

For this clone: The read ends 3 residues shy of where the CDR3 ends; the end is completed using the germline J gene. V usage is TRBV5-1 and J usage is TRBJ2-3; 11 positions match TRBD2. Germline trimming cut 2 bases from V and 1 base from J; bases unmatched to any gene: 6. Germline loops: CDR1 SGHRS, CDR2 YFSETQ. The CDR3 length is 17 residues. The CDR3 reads CASSFWTSGLRTDTQYF. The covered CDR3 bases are TGCGCCAGCAGCTTCTGGACTAGCGGGTTGCGCACAGATACG. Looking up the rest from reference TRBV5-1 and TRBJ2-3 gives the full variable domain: KAGVTQTPRYLIKTRGQQVTLSCSPISGHRSVSWYQQTPGQGLQFLFEYFSETQRNKGNFPGRFSGRQFSNSRSEMNVSTLELGDSALYLCASSFWTSGLRTDTQYFGPGTRLTVL.

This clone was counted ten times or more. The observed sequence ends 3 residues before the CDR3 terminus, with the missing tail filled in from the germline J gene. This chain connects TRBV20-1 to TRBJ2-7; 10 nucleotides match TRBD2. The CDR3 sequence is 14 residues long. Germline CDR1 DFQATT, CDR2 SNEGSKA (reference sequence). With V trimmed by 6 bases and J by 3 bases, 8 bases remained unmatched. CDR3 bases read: TGCAGTGCCCGCCGGACTAGCGGAATCTACGAG. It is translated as CSARRTSGIYE. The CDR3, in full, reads CSARRTSGIYEQYF.

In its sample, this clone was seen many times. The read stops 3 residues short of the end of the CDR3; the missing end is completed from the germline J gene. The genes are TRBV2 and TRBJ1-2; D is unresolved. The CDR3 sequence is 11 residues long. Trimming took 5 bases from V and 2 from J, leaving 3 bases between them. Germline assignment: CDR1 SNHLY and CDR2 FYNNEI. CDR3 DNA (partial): TGTGCCAGCAGTTCGAACTATGGC. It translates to CASSSNYG. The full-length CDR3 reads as CASSSNYGYTF. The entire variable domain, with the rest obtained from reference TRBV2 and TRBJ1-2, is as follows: EPEVTQTPSHQVTQMGQEVILRCVPISNHLYFYWYRQILGQKVEFLVSFYNNEISEKSEIFDDQFSVERPDGSNFTLKIRSTKLEDSAMYFCASSSNYGYTFGSGTRLTVV.

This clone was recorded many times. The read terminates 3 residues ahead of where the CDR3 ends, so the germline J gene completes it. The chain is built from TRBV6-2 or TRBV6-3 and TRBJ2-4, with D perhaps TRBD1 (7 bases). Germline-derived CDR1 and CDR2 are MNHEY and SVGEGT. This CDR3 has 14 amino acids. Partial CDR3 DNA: TGTGCCAGCAGTTACGGGCAGGGGGGTATCGTT. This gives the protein CASSYGQGGIV. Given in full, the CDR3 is CASSYGQGGIVQYF.

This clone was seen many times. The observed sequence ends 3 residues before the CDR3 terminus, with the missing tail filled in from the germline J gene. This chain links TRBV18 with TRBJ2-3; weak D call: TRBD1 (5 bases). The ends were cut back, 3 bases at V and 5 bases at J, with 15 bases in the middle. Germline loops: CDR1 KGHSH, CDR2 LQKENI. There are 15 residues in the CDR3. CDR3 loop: CASSPLPRQGDTQYF. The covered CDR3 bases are TGTGCCAGCTCACCCCTCCCGAGGCAGGGAGATACG.

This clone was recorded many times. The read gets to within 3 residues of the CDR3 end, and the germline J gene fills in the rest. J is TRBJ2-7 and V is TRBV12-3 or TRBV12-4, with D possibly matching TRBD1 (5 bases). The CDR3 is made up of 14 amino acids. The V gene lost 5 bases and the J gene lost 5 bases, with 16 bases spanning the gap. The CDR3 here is CASSPSAQVHEQYF. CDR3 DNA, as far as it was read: TGTGCCAGCAGTCCGTCAGCACAGGTTCACGAG.

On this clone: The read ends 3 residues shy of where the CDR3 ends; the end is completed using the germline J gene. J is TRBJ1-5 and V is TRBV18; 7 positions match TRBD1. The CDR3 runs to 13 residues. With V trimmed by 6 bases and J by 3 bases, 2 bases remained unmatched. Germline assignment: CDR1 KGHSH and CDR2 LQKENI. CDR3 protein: CASSGTVNQPQHF. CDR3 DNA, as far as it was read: TGTGCCAGCTCTGGGACAGTCAATCAGCCC.

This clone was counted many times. CDR3: CASLAGAYEQYF. CDR3 DNA, as far as it was read: TGTGCCAGCCTAGCGGGAGCCTACGAG. The rearrangement links TRBV28 to TRBJ2-7; 10 nucleotides agree with TRBD2. The read comes to an end 3 residues before the CDR3 does, leaving the germline J gene to fill in the end. Germline loops: CDR1 MDHEN, CDR2 SYDVKM. The length of the CDR3 is 12 residues. Trimming removed 8 bases from V and 2 bases from J; junction bases left unmatched: 0.

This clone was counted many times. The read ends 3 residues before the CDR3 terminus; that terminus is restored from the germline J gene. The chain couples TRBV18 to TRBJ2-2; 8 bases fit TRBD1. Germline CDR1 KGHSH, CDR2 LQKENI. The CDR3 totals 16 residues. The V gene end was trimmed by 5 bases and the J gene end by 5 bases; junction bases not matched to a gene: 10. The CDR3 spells CASSAGTGTTTGELFF. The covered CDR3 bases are TGTGCCAGCTCAGCCGGGACAGGAACTACTACCGGGGAG.

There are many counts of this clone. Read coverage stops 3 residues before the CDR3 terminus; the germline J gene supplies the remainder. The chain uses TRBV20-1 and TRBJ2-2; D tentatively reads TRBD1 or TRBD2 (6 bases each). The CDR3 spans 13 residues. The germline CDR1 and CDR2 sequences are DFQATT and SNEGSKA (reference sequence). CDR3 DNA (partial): TGCAGTCCCTCTATACAGGGAGGTGAAAAG. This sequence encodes CSPSIQGGEK. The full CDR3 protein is CSPSIQGGEKLFF.